The 26 T cell receptor beta chains in this list originate from one sample, sequenced in a study of blood T cell repertoires in COVID-19. The data were produced by immunoSEQ multiplex PCR, yet TCRdb's version contains in-frame clones alone and is incomplete. The top ten clones hold about 1.7% of a sample with about 250,000 clones, just over 85% of them seen once. Sequencing input: PBMCs or T cells enriched from blood (not recorded which). These receptors were collected from a man aged 40-49 years who had recovered from COVID-19.

The rearrangement uses TRBV19 and TRBJ1-1; 9 bases line up with TRBD1. This CDR3 has 14 amino acids. With 5 bases clipped from V and 7 bases from J, the junction kept 8 bases outside the gene matches. Germline V gene data show CDR1 as LNHDA and CDR2 as SQIVND (reference sequence). The CDR3 bases are TGTGCCAGTAGTCCGACAGGGGGTGGGTTTGAAGCTTTCTTT. Encoded protein: CASSPTGGGFEAFF.

The DNA of the CDR3 is TGTGCCAGCAGCTTAGTACTAGCCCTCCAAGAGACCCAGTACTTC. Translation gives CASSLVLALQETQYF. The chain is built from TRBV7-2 and TRBJ2-5; D is possibly TRBD2 (6 bases). The germline V gene has CDR1 SGHTA and CDR2 FQGNSA. Trimming took off 1 base at V and 1 base at J, with 10 bases between the two ends. The CDR3 extends over 15 amino acids.

The rearrangement links TRBV5-1 to TRBJ1-4; 8 bases agree with TRBD1. The J segment lost 7 bases and the V segment lost 5 bases, leaving 4 bases of the junction unmatched. The CDR3 is 13 residues long. CDR1 and CDR2 (germline): SGHRS, YFSETQ. The CDR3 nucleotides read TGCGCCAGCAGGCGGACAGGGACTGAAAAACTGTTTTTT. This codes for CASRRTGTEKLFF.

The chain uses TRBV7-2 and TRBJ1-3; 7 nucleotides line up with TRBD1. Germline lookup yields CDR1 SGHTA and CDR2 FQGNSA. This CDR3 has 14 amino acids. Trimming took 6 bases from V and 0 from J; bases not matched to a gene: 2. CDR3 in amino acids: CASRPGGSGNTIYF. In DNA, the CDR3 is TGTGCCAGCAGGCCAGGGGGCTCTGGAAACACCATATATTTT.

This clone has just one count. The rearrangement uses TRBV12-3 or TRBV12-4 and TRBJ2-5; no definite D call. V dropped 6 bases and J dropped 3 bases, with 11 bases sitting between them. The CDR3 is 13 amino acids. The CDR3 loop reads CASRRDWKETQYF. As DNA, the CDR3 is TGTGCCAGCAGACGCGACTGGAAAGAGACCCAGTACTTC.

The chain couples TRBV6-5 to TRBJ2-1, with TRBD2 matching over 9 bases. J gave up 3 bases and V 4 bases, and 4 bases lay outside the gene matches. Germline V CDR1 and CDR2: MNHEY, SVGAGI. The CDR3 sequence is 15 residues long. CDR3 sequence (DNA): TGTGCCAGCAGTTTAGCGGGAGAGGGCTACAATGAGCAGTTCTTC. Amino acid sequence: CASSLAGEGYNEQFF.

The chain links TRBV7-2 to TRBJ2-7; D remains ambiguous. Germline CDR1 SGHTA, CDR2 FQGNSA. The CDR3 runs to 12 residues. Trimming shortened V by 4 bases and J by 6 bases, and 10 bases separated the two germline ends. CDR3 protein: CASSSSTVEQYF. The CDR3 coding sequence is TGTGCCAGCAGCTCATCTACGGTCGAGCAGTACTTC.

J is TRBJ1-1 and V is TRBV25-1; 10 bases align to TRBD1. The CDR3 is made up of 17 amino acids. Trimming removed 1 base from V and 5 bases from J; junction bases left unmatched: 10. Germline CDR1 MGHDK, CDR2 SYGVNS. DNA for the CDR3: TGTGCCAGCAGTGAATTTCGGGACAGGGGTCTGAGAACTGAAGCTTTCTTT. Encoded protein: CASSEFRDRGLRTEAFF.

The chain links TRBV19 to TRBJ1-2; D is undetermined. Per germline, CDR1 LNHDA and CDR2 SQIVND (reference sequence). The CDR3 loop spans 14 amino acids. V lost 3 bases and J lost 7, with 15 bases in between. The CDR3 region has the DNA TGTGCCAGTAGTATTTGGAGAAGTAAGTCTGGCTACACCTTC. Its translation is CASSIWRSKSGYTF.

J is TRBJ2-1 and V is TRBV10-3; TRBD1 matches at 8 bases. The CDR3 extends over 16 amino acids. V lost 5 bases, J lost 1 base, and 7 bases stayed unmatched. The germline V gene encodes CDR1 ENHRY and CDR2 SYGVKD. CDR3 DNA: TGTGCCATCAGTCGAGGACAGGGATATTCCTACAATGAGCAGTTCTTC. The encoded protein is CAISRGQGYSYNEQFF.

The chain has TRBV5-1 and TRBJ2-3; 11 bases are shared with TRBD2. There are 16 residues in the CDR3. Germline V gene lookup returns CDR1 SGHRS and CDR2 YFSETQ. V gave up 7 bases and J gave up 1 base; unmatched junction bases: 8. CDR3 region: CASSSLAGEGTDTQYF. The CDR3 DNA follows: TGCGCCAGCTCCTCACTAGCGGGAGAAGGCACAGATACGCAGTATTTT.

This CDR3 is CASRRTSGAYNEQFF. The CDR3 bases are TGTGCCAGTAGACGGACTAGCGGGGCCTACAATGAGCAGTTCTTC. The V gene is TRBV19, the J gene TRBJ2-1, with 12 bases that match TRBD2. Looked up from germline, CDR1 is LNHDA and CDR2 is SQIVND (reference sequence). V lost 6 bases, J lost 2 bases, and 2 bases stayed unmatched. The CDR3 runs 15 residues.

Concerning this clone itself: At one end, the junction sequence differs from germline, possibly due to a read error. The chain is built from TRBV19 and TRBJ1-4, with no clear D. The germline V gene encodes CDR1 LNHDA and CDR2 SQIVND (reference sequence). This CDR3 region has 15 residues. The CDR3 DNA reads as TGTGCCAGTAGTGTAGACGGGTCGCCTAATGAAAAACTGTTTTTT. This sequence encodes CASSVDGSPNEKLFF.

The rearrangement links TRBV5-4 to TRBJ2-7; D may be TRBD2 (6 bases). V was shortened by 2 bases and J by 6 bases, with 15 bases between the two germline ends. The CDR3 totals 14 residues. Germline V lookup: CDR1 SGHNT, CDR2 YYREEE (reference sequence). CDR3: CASSLLGPRGEQYF. CDR3 bases: TGTGCCAGCAGCTTACTAGGGCCGCGGGGCGAGCAGTACTTC.

The genes are TRBV10-3 and TRBJ2-3, with unresolved D. V dropped 6 bases and J dropped 2 bases, with 3 bases sitting between them. The CDR3 is made up of 11 amino acids. Germline V gene lookup returns CDR1 ENHRY and CDR2 SYGVKD. The CDR3 reads CAIRATDTQYF. DNA of the CDR3: TGTGCCATCAGGGCCACAGATACGCAGTATTTT.

The chain employs TRBV5-8 and TRBJ1-6; D ambiguous. Per the germline V gene, CDR1 is SGHTS and CDR2 is YDEGEE. Trimming stripped 7 bases from V and 0 bases from J, with 17 bases between. The CDR3 is made up of 17 amino acids. As DNA, the CDR3 is TGTGCCAGCGGAGAAGGCGAGGATAGCTCCTATAATTCACCCCTCCACTTT. It specifies CASGEGEDSSYNSPLHF.

This chain joins TRBV5-8 and TRBJ2-7; 9 positions match TRBD1. The CDR3 has 14 amino acids. Losses at the gene ends were 4 bases for V and 4 bases for J; bases not matched to a gene: 6. Germline loops: CDR1 SGHTS, CDR2 YDEGEE. The CDR3 DNA sequence: TGTGCCAGCAGCCCGGGACAGGGAGAGTACGAGCAGTACTTC. This encodes CASSPGQGEYEQYF.

The gene calls are TRBV5-1 and TRBJ1-5; TRBD1 agrees at 7 bases. CDR1 is SGHRS and CDR2 is YFSETQ in the germline V gene. This CDR3 is 20 amino acids long. V lost 3 bases and J lost 0; bases outside the gene matches: 18. CDR3 DNA sequence: TGCGCCAGCAGCTCCCCACTTATAAATTTAGGACAGGATAGCAATCAGCCCCAGCATTTT. This encodes CASSSPLINLGQDSNQPQHF. Full variable domain (missing parts from reference TRBV5-1 and TRBJ1-5): KAGVTQTPRYLIKTRGQQVTLSCSPISGHRSVSWYQQTPGQGLQFLFEYFSETQRNKGNFPGRFSGRQFSNSRSEMNVSTLELGDSALYLCASSSPLINLGQDSNQPQHFGDGTRLSIL.

The chain combines TRBV19 with TRBJ2-2, with 15 nucleotides matching TRBD2. Germline assignment: CDR1 LNHDA and CDR2 SQIVND (reference sequence). CDR3 size: 16 residues. V dropped 9 bases and J dropped 6; count of bases not matched to a gene: 8. CDR3 DNA sequence: TGTGCCAGCCGGACTAGCGGGGGGGCGGTTGCCGGGGAGCTGTTTTTT. Its protein is CASRTSGGAVAGELFF.

The chain employs TRBV5-1 and TRBJ1-1; D remains unclear. CDR3 length: 14 residues. V lost 5 bases, J lost 2 bases, and 13 bases lay in between. In germline, CDR1 is SGHRS, CDR2 YFSETQ. The CDR3 region has the DNA TGCGCCAGCAGTAACGCACAGCCAAACACTGAAGCTTTCTTT. Translating it yields CASSNAQPNTEAFF.

The chain employs TRBV6-5 and TRBJ2-5; D is possibly TRBD2 (6 bases). CDR3 length: 13 amino acids. Germline V lookup: CDR1 MNHEY, CDR2 SVGAGI. Trimming stripped 6 bases from V and 3 bases from J, with 11 bases between. CDR3 sequence (DNA): TGTGCCAGCAGCGGGACTCCGAAAGAGACCCAGTACTTC. Its translation: CASSGTPKETQYF.

The chain employs TRBV19 and TRBJ2-2; 13 nucleotides match TRBD2. CDR3 length equals 15 residues. Germline V CDR1 and CDR2: LNHDA, SQIVND (reference sequence). V lost 4 bases and J lost 7; bases outside the gene matches: 3. CDR3 bases: TGTGCCAGTAGTAGACTAGCGGGAGGAGTCGGGGAGCTGTTTTTT. Amino acids: CASSRLAGGVGELFF. Based on the CDR3 plus reference TRBV19 and TRBJ2-2, the full variable domain is DGGITQSPKYLFRKEGQNVTLSCEQNLNHDAMYWYRQDPGQGLRLIYYSQIVNDFQKGDIAEGYSVSREKKESFPLTVTSAQKNPTAFYLCASSRLAGGVGELFFGEGSRLTVL.

This clone is a singleton in its sample. The chain employs TRBV30 and TRBJ1-1, with D unclear. Germline V gene sequence: CDR1 GTSNPN, CDR2 SVGIG (reference sequence). The V and J ends lost 5 bases and 0 bases respectively, with 10 bases between them. The CDR3 is 13 residues long. CDR3 sequence reads: CAWGNSLNTEAFF. DNA for the CDR3: TGTGCCTGGGGTAACAGCCTGAACACTGAAGCTTTCTTT. Complete variable domain (other parts from reference TRBV30 and TRBJ1-1): SQTIHQWPATLVQPVGSPLSLECTVEGTSNPNLYWYRQAAGRGLQLLFYSVGIGQISSEVPQNLSASRPQDRQFILSSKKLLLSDSGFYLCAWGNSLNTEAFFGQGTRLTVV.

The chain joins TRBV19 to TRBJ1-1, with TRBD1 matching over 7 bases. Germline V lookup: CDR1 LNHDA, CDR2 SQIVND (reference sequence). The CDR3 runs 15 residues. V trimming: 5 bases; J trimming: 11 bases; junction bases outside the gene matches: 17. The CDR3 DNA is TGTGCCAGTAGTGGAAGGGGACAGCGGAACTCTTGGGCTTTCTTT. Translation: CASSGRGQRNSWAFF.

The J gene is TRBJ1-2, the V gene TRBV7-9, with D perhaps matching TRBD1 (5 bases). The germline V gene has CDR1 SEHNR and CDR2 FQNEAQ (reference sequence). This CDR3 is built from 15 residues. V lost 5 bases and J 2 bases, leaving 15 bases between the germline ends. The CDR3 sequence is CASSPIGGLNYGYTF. The CDR3 DNA reads as TGTGCCAGCAGCCCTATCGGGGGGTTAAACTATGGCTACACCTTC.

This chain links TRBV2 with TRBJ2-7; possible D gene TRBD2, 6 bases. Trimming pared 4 bases from V and 5 bases from J, leaving 12 bases between. The CDR3 sequence is 13 residues long. Germline V CDR1 and CDR2: SNHLY, FYNNEI. The CDR3 DNA reads TGTGCCAGCAGTGGCGGGGAAGAGAACGAGCAGTACTTC. Translation: CASSGGEENEQYF.